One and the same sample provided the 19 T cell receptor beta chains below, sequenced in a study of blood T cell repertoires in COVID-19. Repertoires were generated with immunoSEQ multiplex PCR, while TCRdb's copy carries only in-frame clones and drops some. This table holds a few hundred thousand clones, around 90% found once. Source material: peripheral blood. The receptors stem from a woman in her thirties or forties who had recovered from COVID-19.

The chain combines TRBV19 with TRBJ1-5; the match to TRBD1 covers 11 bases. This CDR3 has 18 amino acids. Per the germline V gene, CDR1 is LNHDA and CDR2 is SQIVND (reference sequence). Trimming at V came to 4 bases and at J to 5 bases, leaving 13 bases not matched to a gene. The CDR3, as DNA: TGTGCCAGTAGTAAAGAGAGGGGACAGGGGGACCTCCATCAGCCCCAGCATTTT. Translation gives CASSKERGQGDLHQPQHF.

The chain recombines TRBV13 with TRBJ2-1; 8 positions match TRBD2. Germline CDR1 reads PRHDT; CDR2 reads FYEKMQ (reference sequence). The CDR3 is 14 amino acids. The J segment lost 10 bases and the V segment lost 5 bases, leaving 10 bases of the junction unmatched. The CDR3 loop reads CASSPGTSHDEQFF. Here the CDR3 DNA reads TGTGCCAGCAGCCCCGGGACTAGTCATGACGAGCAGTTCTTC.

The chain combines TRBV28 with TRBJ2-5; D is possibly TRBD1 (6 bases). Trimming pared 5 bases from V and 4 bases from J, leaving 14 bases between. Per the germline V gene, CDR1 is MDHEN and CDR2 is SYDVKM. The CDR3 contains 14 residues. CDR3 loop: CASSRGQFGETQYF. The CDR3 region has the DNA TGTGCCAGCAGTAGGGGACAATTCGGAGAGACCCAGTACTTC.

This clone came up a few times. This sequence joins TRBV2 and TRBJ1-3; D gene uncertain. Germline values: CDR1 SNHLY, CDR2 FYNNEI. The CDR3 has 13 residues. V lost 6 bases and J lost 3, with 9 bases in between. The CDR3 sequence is CASREIVGNTIYF. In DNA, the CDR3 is TGTGCCAGCAGAGAGATAGTTGGAAACACCATATATTTT.

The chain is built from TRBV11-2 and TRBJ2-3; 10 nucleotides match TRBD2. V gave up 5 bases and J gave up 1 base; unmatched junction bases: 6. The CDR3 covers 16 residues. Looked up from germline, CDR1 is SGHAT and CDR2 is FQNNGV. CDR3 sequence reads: CASSPEGTSGTDTQYF. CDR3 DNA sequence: TGTGCCAGCAGCCCCGAGGGGACTAGCGGCACAGATACGCAGTATTTT.

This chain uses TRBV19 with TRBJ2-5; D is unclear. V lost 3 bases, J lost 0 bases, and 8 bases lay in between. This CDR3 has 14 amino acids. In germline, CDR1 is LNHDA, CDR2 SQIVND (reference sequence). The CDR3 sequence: CASSISTNQETQYF. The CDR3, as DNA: TGTGCCAGTAGTATTTCTACTAACCAAGAGACCCAGTACTTC.

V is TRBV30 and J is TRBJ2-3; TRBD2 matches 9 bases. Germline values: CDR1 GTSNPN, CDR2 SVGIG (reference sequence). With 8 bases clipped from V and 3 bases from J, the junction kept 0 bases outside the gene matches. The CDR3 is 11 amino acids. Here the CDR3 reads CASGGTDTQYF. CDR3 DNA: TGTGCCAGCGGGGGGACAGATACGCAGTATTTT.

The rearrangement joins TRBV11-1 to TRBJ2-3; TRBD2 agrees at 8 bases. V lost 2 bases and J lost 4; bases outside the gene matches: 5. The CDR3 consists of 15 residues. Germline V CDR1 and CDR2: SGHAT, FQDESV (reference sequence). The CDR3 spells CASSLQAGAPDTQYF. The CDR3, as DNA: TGTGCCAGCAGCTTACAAGCGGGAGCCCCAGATACGCAGTATTTT.

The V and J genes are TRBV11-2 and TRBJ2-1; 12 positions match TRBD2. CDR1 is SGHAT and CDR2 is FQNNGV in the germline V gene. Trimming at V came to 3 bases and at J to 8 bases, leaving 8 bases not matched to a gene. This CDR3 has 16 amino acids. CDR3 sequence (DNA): TGTGCCAGCAGCTTCTCGCTAGCGGGGGGGAGGGATGAGCAGTTCTTC. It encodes CASSFSLAGGRDEQFF.

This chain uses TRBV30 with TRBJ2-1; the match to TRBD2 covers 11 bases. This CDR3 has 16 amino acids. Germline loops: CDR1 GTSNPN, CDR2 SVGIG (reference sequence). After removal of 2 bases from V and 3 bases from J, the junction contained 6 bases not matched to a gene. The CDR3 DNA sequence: TGTGCCTGGAGTCGAAGGACTAGCGGGTACTACAATGAGCAGTTCTTC. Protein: CAWSRRTSGYYNEQFF.

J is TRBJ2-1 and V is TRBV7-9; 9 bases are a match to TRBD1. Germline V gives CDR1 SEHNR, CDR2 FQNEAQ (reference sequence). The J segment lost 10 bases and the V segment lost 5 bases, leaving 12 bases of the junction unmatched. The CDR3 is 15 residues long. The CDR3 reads CASSPQGTGWDEQFF. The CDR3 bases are TGTGCCAGCAGCCCTCAAGGGACAGGGTGGGACGAGCAGTTCTTC.

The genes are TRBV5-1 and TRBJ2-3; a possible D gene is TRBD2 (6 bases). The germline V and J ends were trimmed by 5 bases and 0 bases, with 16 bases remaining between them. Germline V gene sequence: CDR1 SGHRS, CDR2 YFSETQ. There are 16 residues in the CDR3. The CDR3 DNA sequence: TGCGCCAGCAGGCGGGGACCCGGGACTAGCACAGATACGCAGTATTTT. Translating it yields CASRRGPGTSTDTQYF. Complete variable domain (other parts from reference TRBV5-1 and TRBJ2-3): KAGVTQTPRYLIKTRGQQVTLSCSPISGHRSVSWYQQTPGQGLQFLFEYFSETQRNKGNFPGRFSGRQFSNSRSEMNVSTLELGDSALYLCASRRGPGTSTDTQYFGPGTRLTVL.

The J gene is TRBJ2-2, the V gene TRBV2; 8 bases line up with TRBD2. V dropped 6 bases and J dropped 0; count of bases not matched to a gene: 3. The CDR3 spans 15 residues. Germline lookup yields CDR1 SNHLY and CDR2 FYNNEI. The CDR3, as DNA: TGTGCCAGCAGAAAGACTAGCGCGAACACCGGGGAGCTGTTTTTT. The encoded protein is CASRKTSANTGELFF.

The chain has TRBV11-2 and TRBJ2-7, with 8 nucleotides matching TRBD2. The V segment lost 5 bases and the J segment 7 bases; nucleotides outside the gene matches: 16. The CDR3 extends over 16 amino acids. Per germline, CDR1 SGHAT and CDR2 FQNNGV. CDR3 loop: CASSPPGGEAVSEQYF. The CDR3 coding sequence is TGTGCCAGCAGCCCCCCGGGGGGGGAGGCCGTTTCGGAGCAGTACTTC.

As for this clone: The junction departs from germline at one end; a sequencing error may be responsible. CDR3 DNA sequence: TGTGCCATGGAACGGCGGGACTACAATGAGCAGTTCTTC. Residues: CAMERRDYNEQFF. The rearrangement joins TRBV29-1 to TRBJ2-1; tentatively, D is TRBD2 (6 bases). This CDR3 comprises 13 residues. CDR1 and CDR2 from the germline V gene are SQVTM and ANQGSEA.

CDR3 in DNA: TGTGCAAGTCGTCTCACCGGGACTAGCGGGACGTATGAGCAGTTCTTC. Protein sequence: CASRLTGTSGTYEQFF. The chain combines TRBV12-2 with TRBJ2-1; TRBD2 is the table's D call, not checked against the DNA. TRBV12-2 is a recognized pseudogene. This CDR3 has 16 residues.

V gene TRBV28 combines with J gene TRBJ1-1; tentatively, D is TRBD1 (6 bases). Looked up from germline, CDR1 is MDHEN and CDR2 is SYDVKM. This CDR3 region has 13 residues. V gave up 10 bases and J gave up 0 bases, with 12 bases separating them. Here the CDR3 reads CATTGQLNTEAFF. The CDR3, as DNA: TGTGCCACCACCGGACAGTTGAACACTGAAGCTTTCTTT.

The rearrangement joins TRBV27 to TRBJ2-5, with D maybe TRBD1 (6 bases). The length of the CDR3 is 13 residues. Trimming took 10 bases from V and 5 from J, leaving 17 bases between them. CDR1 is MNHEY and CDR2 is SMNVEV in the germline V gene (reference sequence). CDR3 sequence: CAIRSSGAETQYF. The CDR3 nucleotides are TGTGCCATCAGAAGTTCAGGGGCGGAGACCCAGTACTTC.

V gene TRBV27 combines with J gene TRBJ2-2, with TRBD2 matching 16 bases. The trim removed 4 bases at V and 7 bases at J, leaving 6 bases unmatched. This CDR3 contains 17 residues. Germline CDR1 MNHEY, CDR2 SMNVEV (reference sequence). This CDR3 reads CASSYRGLAGGDGELFF. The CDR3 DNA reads TGTGCCAGCAGTTACCGGGGACTAGCGGGAGGGGACGGGGAGCTGTTTTTT.